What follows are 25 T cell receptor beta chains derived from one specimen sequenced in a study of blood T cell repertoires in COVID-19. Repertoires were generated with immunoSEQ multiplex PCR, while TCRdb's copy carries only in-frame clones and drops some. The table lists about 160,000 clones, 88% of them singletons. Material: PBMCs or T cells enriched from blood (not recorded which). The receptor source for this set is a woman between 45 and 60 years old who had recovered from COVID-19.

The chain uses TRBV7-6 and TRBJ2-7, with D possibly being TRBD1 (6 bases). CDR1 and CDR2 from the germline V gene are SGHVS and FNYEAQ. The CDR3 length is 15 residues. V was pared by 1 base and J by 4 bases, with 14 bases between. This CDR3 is CASSLGTATSYEQYF. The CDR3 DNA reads TGTGCCAGCAGCTTAGGGACAGCAACAAGTTACGAGCAGTACTTC.

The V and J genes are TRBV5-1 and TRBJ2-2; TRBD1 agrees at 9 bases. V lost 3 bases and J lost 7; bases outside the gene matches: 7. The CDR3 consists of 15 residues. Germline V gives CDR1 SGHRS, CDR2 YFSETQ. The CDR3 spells CASSSPGTGSGELFF. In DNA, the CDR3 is TGCGCCAGCAGCTCGCCCGGGACAGGGAGCGGGGAGCTGTTTTTT.

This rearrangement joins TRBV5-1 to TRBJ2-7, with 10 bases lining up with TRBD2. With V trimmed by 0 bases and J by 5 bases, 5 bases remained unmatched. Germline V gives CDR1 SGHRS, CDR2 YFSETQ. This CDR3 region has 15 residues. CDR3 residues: CASSLVTSGAHEQYF. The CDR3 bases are TGCGCCAGCAGCTTGGTCACTAGCGGGGCCCACGAGCAGTACTTC.

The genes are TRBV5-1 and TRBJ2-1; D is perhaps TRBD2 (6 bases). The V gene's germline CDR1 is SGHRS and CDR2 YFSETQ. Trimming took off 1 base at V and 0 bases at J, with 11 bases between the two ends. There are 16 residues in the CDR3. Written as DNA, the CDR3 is TGCGCCAGCAGCTTGAAAGGACTAAACTCCTACAATGAGCAGTTCTTC. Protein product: CASSLKGLNSYNEQFF.

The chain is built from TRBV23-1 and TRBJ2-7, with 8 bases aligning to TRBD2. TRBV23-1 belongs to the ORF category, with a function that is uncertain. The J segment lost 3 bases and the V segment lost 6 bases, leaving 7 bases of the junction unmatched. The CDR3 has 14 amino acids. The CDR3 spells CASSHGGASYEQYF. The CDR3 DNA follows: TGCGCCAGCAGCCACGGGGGGGCCAGCTACGAGCAGTACTTC.

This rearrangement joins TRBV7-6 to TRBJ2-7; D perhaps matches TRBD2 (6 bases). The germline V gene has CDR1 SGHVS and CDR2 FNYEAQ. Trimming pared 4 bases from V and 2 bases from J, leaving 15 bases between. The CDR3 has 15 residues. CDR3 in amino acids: CASSSEGGGPYEQYF. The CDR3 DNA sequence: TGTGCCAGCAGCTCCGAGGGAGGTGGCCCCTACGAGCAGTACTTC.

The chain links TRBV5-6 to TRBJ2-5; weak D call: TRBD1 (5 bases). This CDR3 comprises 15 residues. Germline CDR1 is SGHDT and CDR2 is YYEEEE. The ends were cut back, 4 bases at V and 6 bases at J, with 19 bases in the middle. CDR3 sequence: CASSPLGRVVQTQYF. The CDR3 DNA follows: TGTGCCAGCAGCCCCCTAGGCAGGGTGGTACAGACCCAGTACTTC.

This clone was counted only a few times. The CDR3, as DNA: TGTGCCAGCAGCCCCCGGACGGGAATGAACACTGAAGCTTTCTTT. Its protein product is CASSPRTGMNTEAFF. The chain uses TRBV7-9 and TRBJ1-1, with no clear D. CDR1 SEHNR and CDR2 FQNEAQ come from the germline V gene (reference sequence). Trimming shortened V by 5 bases and J by 0 bases, and 13 bases separated the two germline ends. The CDR3 has 15 amino acids. Together with reference TRBV7-9 and TRBJ1-1, the CDR3 gives the full variable domain: DTGVSQNPRHKITKRGQNVTFRCDPISEHNRLYWYRQTLGQGPEFLTYFQNEAQLEKSRLLSDRFSAERPKGSFSTLEIQRTEQGDSAMYLCASSPRTGMNTEAFFGQGTRLTVV.

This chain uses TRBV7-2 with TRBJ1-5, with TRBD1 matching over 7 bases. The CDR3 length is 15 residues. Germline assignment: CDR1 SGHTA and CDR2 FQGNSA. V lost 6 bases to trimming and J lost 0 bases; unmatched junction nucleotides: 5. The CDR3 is CASRLGQLSNQPQHF. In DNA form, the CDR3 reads TGTGCCAGCAGACTGGGACAGCTTAGCAATCAGCCCCAGCATTTT.

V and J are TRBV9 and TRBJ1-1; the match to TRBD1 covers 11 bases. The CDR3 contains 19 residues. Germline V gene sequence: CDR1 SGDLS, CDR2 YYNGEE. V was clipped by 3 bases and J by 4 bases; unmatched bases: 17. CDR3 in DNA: TGTGCCAGCAGCGCCCAGGGGGGGCGCCCGGGACAGGGGGTCACTGAAGCTTTCTTT. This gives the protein CASSAQGGRPGQGVTEAFF.

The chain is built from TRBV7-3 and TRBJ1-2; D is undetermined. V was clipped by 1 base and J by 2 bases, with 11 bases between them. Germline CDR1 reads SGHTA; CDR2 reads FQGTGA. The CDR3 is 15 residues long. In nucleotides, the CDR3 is TGTGCCAGCAGCTTAAATGGCGGAGTCAACTATGGCTACACCTTC. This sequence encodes CASSLNGGVNYGYTF.

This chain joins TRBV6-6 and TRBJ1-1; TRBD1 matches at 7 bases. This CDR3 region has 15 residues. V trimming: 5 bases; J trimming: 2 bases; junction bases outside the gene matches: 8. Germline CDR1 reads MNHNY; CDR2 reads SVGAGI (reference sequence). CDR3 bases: TGTGCCAGCAGTGACACGGGACAGCCCAACACTGAAGCTTTCTTT. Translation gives CASSDTGQPNTEAFF.

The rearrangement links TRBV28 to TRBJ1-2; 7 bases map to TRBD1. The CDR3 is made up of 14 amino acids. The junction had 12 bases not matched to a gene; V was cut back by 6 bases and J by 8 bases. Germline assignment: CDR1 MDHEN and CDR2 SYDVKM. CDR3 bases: TGTGCCAGCAGAGAGGGACAGCGAGGTCGGGGCTACACCTTC. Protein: CASREGQRGRGYTF.

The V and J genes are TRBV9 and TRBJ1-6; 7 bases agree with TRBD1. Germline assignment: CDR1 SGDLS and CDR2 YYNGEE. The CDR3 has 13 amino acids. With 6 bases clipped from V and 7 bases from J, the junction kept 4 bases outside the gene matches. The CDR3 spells CASTRDRNSPLHF. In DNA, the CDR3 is TGTGCCAGCACACGGGACAGAAATTCACCCCTCCACTTT.

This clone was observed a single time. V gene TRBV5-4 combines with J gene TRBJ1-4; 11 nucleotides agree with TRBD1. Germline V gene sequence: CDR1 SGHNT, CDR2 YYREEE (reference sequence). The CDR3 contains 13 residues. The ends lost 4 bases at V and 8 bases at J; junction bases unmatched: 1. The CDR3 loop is CASSRDRGEKLFF. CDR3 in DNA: TGTGCCAGCAGCCGGGACAGGGGGGAAAAACTGTTTTTT.

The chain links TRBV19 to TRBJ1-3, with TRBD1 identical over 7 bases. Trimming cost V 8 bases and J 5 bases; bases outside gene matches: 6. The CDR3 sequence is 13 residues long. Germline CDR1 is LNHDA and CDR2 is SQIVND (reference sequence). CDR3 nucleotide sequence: TGTGCCAGTTTGGACAGGCCCCGAAACACCATATATTTT. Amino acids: CASLDRPRNTIYF.

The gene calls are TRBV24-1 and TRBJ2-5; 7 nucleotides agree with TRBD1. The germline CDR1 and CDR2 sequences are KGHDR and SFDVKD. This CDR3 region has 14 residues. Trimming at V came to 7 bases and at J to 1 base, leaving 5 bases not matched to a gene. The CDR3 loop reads CATSRQGVQETQYF. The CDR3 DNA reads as TGTGCCACCAGCAGACAGGGAGTCCAAGAGACCCAGTACTTC.

CDR3 protein: CASSPGGPRLSDTQYF. The CDR3 DNA is TGTGCCAGCAGCCCGGGGGGCCCCAGGCTTTCAGATACGCAGTATTTT. The chain recombines TRBV7-9 with TRBJ2-3; tentative D call: TRBD2 (7 bases). From germline, CDR1 is SEHNR and CDR2 FQNEAQ (reference sequence). Deletions cut 5 bases from V and 4 bases from J, with 19 bases between. The CDR3 is 16 amino acids.

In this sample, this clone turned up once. In DNA, the CDR3 is TGTGCCAGCAGGTTAGCGGGAAGCTCCTACAATGAGCAGTTCTTC. Translation: CASRLAGSSYNEQFF. The chain joins TRBV6-5 to TRBJ2-1; 8 bases fit TRBD2. The CDR3 loop spans 15 amino acids. Looked up from germline, CDR1 is MNHEY and CDR2 is SVGAGI. The junction had 4 bases not matched to a gene; V was cut back by 6 bases and J by 0 bases.

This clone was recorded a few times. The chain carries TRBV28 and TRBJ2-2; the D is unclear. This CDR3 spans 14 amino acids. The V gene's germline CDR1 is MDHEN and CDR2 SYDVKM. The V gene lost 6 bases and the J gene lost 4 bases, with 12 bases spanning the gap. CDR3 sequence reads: CASRLWRSTGELFF. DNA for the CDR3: TGTGCCAGCAGGCTTTGGCGGAGCACCGGGGAGCTGTTTTTT.

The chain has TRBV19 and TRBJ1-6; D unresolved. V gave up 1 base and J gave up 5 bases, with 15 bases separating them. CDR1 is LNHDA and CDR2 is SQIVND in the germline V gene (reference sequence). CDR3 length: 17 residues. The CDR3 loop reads CASSIGGPSSDNSPLHF. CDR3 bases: TGTGCCAGTAGTATAGGAGGCCCCTCTTCCGATAATTCACCCCTCCACTTT.

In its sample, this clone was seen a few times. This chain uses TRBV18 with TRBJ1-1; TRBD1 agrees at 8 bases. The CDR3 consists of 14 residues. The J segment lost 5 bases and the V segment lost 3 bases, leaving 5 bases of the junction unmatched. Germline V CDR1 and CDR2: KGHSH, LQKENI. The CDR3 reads CASSPRGLWTEAFF. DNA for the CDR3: TGTGCCAGCTCACCCAGGGGGCTATGGACTGAAGCTTTCTTT. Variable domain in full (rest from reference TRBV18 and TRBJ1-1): NAGVMQNPRHLVRRRGQEARLRCSPMKGHSHVYWYRQLPEEGLKFMVYLQKENIIDESGMPKERFSAEFPKEGPSILRIQQVVRGDSAAYFCASSPRGLWTEAFFGQGTRLTVV.

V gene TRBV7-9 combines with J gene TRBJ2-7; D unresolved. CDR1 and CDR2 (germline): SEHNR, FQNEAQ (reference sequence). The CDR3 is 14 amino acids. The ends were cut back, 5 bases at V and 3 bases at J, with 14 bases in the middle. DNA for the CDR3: TGTGCCAGCAGCCCAATATCGAACAACTACGAGCAGTACTTC. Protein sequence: CASSPISNNYEQYF. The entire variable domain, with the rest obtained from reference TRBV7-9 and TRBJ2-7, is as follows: DTGVSQNPRHKITKRGQNVTFRCDPISEHNRLYWYRQTLGQGPEFLTYFQNEAQLEKSRLLSDRFSAERPKGSFSTLEIQRTEQGDSAMYLCASSPISNNYEQYFGPGTRLTVT.

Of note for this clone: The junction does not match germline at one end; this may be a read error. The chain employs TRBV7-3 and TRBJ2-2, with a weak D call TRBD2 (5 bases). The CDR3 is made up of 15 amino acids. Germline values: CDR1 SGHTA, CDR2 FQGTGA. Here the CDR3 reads CASSIGLPGAGELFF. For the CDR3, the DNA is TGTGCCAGCAGCATAGGACTTCCGGGCGCCGGTGAGCTGTTTTTT.

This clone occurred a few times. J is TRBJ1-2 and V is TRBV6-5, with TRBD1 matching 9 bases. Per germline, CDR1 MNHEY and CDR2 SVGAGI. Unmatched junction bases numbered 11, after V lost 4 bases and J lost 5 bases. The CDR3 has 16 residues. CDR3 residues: CASSSSGTGRNYGYTF. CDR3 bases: TGTGCCAGCAGTTCCTCCGGGACAGGGCGGAATTATGGCTACACCTTC.